One and the same sample provided the 3 T cell receptor beta chains below, sequenced in a study of T-cell memory formation after mild COVID-19. TCRdb re-called the 5' RACE reads with MiXCR, one entry per CDR3 protein. The sample lists 260,000 or so distinct CDR3 sequences, over 15% occurring once. The sequencing sample was made of PBMCs or a T cell subset sorted from them (not recorded which). The receptors stem from a man between 18 and 35 years old who had mild COVID-19 (a few samples of this study predate the infection). Cell type and time point are not known.

This rearrangement joins TRBV20-1 to TRBJ2-7, with TRBD1 matching over 7 bases. The V gene's germline CDR1 is DFQATT and CDR2 SNEGSKA (reference sequence). The V and J ends lost 5 bases and 3 bases, in that order; junction bases with no gene match: 4. The CDR3 spans 12 residues. The CDR3 bases are TGCAGTGCTGAAGGACAGGTCTACGAGCAGTACTTC. It encodes CSAEGQVYEQYF.

This clonotype was observed a handful of times. This rearrangement joins TRBV25-1 to TRBJ1-2; a possible D gene is TRBD1 (6 bases). The V and J ends lost 0 bases and 4 bases respectively, with 12 bases between them. Germline V gives CDR1 MGHDK, CDR2 SYGVNS. This CDR3 contains 15 residues. CDR3 bases: TGTGCCAGCAGTGAATATGGGGGCAGAGTCTATGGCTACACCTTC. Its protein is CASSEYGGRVYGYTF.

V is TRBV6-5 and J is TRBJ2-3, with D possibly matching TRBD1 (5 bases). The germline CDR1 and CDR2 sequences are MNHEY and SVGAGI. The CDR3 consists of 15 residues. V lost 3 bases to trimming and J lost 3 bases, with 13 bases between them. In nucleotides, the CDR3 is TGTGCCAGCAGTTATGGGCAGGGTGAGACAGATACGCAGTATTTT. Amino acid sequence: CASSYGQGETDTQYF.